The 21 T cell receptor beta chains below come from one sample, sequenced in a study of CD8+CD57+ T cells in acquired aplastic anemia. The template used for profiling TCR beta VDJ and CDR3 was genomic DNA. TCRdb used MiXCR to reprocess the reads, holding one entry per CDR3 protein. The sample contains about 240,000 distinct CDR3 sequences, 45% to 50% of which appear only once. Sequenced patients had shown CD8+CD57+ cell expansion by flow cytometry. The sequenced sample consisted of sorted CD4+, CD8+, or CD8+CD57+ T cells (not recorded which) from PBMCs. The receptors shown here come from a human donor with aplastic anemia.

J is TRBJ2-7 and V is TRBV28, with 9 bases that match TRBD1. In germline, CDR1 is MDHEN, CDR2 SYDVKM. J lost 5 bases, V lost 7 bases, and 9 bases had no gene match. CDR3 size: 14 residues. The CDR3, as DNA: TGTGCCAGCACCCCCCCGGGACAGGGTAACGAGCAGTACTTC. As protein: CASTPPGQGNEQYF.

The table lists this clonotype with many counts. The chain is built from TRBV7-3 and TRBJ2-7; a possible D gene is TRBD2 (5 bases). The ends were cut back, 1 base at V and 3 bases at J, with 10 bases in the middle. The CDR3 extends over 14 amino acids. Germline V CDR1 and CDR2: SGHTA, FQGTGA. CDR3 DNA sequence: TGTGCCAGCAGCTTAAACGGGAAATTCTACGAGCAGTACTTC. It yields the protein CASSLNGKFYEQYF.

This clonotype showed up many times. The chain is built from TRBV10-3 and TRBJ2-7; 9 bases fit TRBD1. V shed 3 bases, J shed 1 base, and the junction held 7 bases outside the gene matches. The CDR3 spans 16 residues. Germline-derived CDR1 and CDR2 are ENHRY and SYGVKD. CDR3 nucleotide sequence: TGTGCCATCAGTGACACTTTGGGGACAGGGTCCTACGAGCAGTACTTC. It specifies CAISDTLGTGSYEQYF.

The J gene is TRBJ2-7, the V gene TRBV9, with 7 bases identical to TRBD2. Per germline, CDR1 SGDLS and CDR2 YYNGEE. V dropped 4 bases and J dropped 6; count of bases not matched to a gene: 16. The CDR3 runs 16 residues. In nucleotides, the CDR3 is TGTGCCAGCAGCTTAAATCGGAGGGACTATGCCGGCGAGCAGTACTTC. It specifies CASSLNRRDYAGEQYF.

This clonotype occurred a few times. V usage is TRBV30 and J usage is TRBJ2-3, with D perhaps TRBD2 (5 bases). The CDR3 consists of 14 residues. Germline V CDR1 and CDR2: GTSNPN, SVGIG (reference sequence). The V end was cut by 5 bases, the J end by 0 bases, with 12 bases between. CDR3: CAWDYGSSTDTQYF. In DNA, the CDR3 is TGTGCCTGGGACTATGGCTCTAGCACAGATACGCAGTATTTT.

Comments on this clonotype: A much larger clone is a single base away; this may be a read error. For the CDR3, the DNA is TGCAGTGCTAGAGATCTCAGGGGTACGGCTAGCAGGCCCTCTTTGGATGAGCGGTTCTTC. The encoded protein is CSARDLRGTASRPSLDERFF. The chain combines TRBV20-1 with TRBJ2-1; TRBD1 is a possible D gene (6 bases). Germline lookup yields CDR1 DFQATT and CDR2 SNEGSKA (reference sequence). The CDR3 runs 20 residues.

The table lists this clonotype with a few counts. The chain joins TRBV28 to TRBJ2-1, with 9 bases fitting TRBD1. CDR1 and CDR2 from the germline V gene are MDHEN and SYDVKM. This CDR3 contains 14 residues. V shed 5 bases, J shed 6 bases, and the junction held 5 bases outside the gene matches. The CDR3 region has the DNA TGTGCCAGCAGTCAGGGACAGGGCAGCAATGAGCAGTTCTTC. As protein: CASSQGQGSNEQFF. The full variable domain, in which reference TRBV28 and TRBJ2-1 provide the parts outside the CDR3, is DVKVTQSSRYLVKRTGEKVFLECVQDMDHENMFWYRQDPGLGLRLIYFSYDVKMKEKGDIPEGYSVSREKKERFSLILESASTNQTSMYLCASSQGQGSNEQFFGPGTRLTVL.

This clonotype has ten or more counts. Here the CDR3 reads CASRTGSNYGYTF. The CDR3 nucleotides read TGTGCCAGCAGGACAGGCTCTAACTATGGCTACACCTTC. The chain carries TRBV12-3 or TRBV12-4 and TRBJ1-2, with a tentative D call TRBD1 (6 bases). Trimming pared 6 bases from V and 0 bases from J, leaving 8 bases between. CDR3 length: 13 residues.

This clonotype was counted many times. The rearrangement joins TRBV2 to TRBJ2-3; D perhaps matches TRBD1 (5 bases). CDR3 length equals 14 residues. V was pared by 4 bases and J by 0 bases, with 8 bases between. Germline-derived CDR1 and CDR2 are SNHLY and FYNNEI. Here the CDR3 DNA reads TGTGCCAGCAGTGTTAGGGGCAGCACAGATACGCAGTATTTT. Translating it yields CASSVRGSTDTQYF.

On this clonotype: No conserved phenylalanine or tryptophan is present at the end of the CDR3, so a read error is the likely explanation. It is unclear where the CDR3 begins or ends on the DNA, so no DNA is shown, and the CDR3 is as TCRdb lists it. V gene TRBV15 combines with J gene TRBJ1-1. The CDR3 comprises 8 residues, both ends counted. Germline-derived CDR1 and CDR2 are LNHNV and YYDKDF (reference sequence). CDR3 amino acids: CATSRDDS.

V gene TRBV28 combines with J gene TRBJ1-1; D might be TRBD1 (6 bases). Trimming removed 7 bases from V and 8 bases from J, with 20 bases in between. The length of the CDR3 is 14 residues. The germline gives CDR1 MDHEN, CDR2 SYDVKM. The CDR3 DNA reads as TGTGCCAGCACCCTTTCACAGGGAGGAGCGGAAGCTTTCTTT. It translates to CASTLSQGGAEAFF.

With regard to this clonotype: Relative to the germline gene, one junction end is altered; a read error may explain this. V gene TRBV5-1 combines with J gene TRBJ1-5, with D uncertain. The germline CDR1 and CDR2 sequences are SGHRS and YFSETQ. CDR3 length equals 11 residues. The CDR3 region has the DNA TGTGCCAGCAGCTTAGTAGGTCCCCAGCATTTT. Translation gives CASSLVGPQHF.

The table lists this clonotype with many counts. The V call is TRBV5-1, the J call TRBJ1-2; D possibly corresponds to TRBD1 (6 bases). The CDR3 totals 16 residues. In germline, CDR1 is SGHRS, CDR2 YFSETQ. V was trimmed by 2 bases and J by 6 bases, leaving 20 bases between them. The CDR3 region is CASSLTPGHRVDGYTF. In nucleotides, the CDR3 is TGCGCCAGCAGCTTAACCCCCGGGCACAGGGTTGATGGCTACACCTTC.

In nucleotides, the CDR3 is TGCAGTGCTAGAGTCCAGGGGACTAACTATGGCTACACCTTC. It encodes CSARVQGTNYGYTF. This chain uses TRBV20-1 with TRBJ1-2, with D possibly matching TRBD1 (6 bases). Germline V gene data show CDR1 as DFQATT and CDR2 as SNEGSKA (reference sequence). The CDR3 has 14 residues. Trimming shortened V by 1 base and J by 0 bases, and 9 bases separated the two germline ends.

This clonotype was detected a few times. V and J are TRBV12-3 or TRBV12-4 and TRBJ1-4, with TRBD1 identical over 8 bases. The CDR3 runs to 14 residues. Germline trimming cut 5 bases from V and 4 bases from J; bases unmatched to any gene: 3. CDR3 sequence: CASSLTGGNEKLFF. CDR3 in DNA: TGTGCCAGCAGTCTCACAGGGGGTAATGAAAAACTGTTTTTT.

The chain recombines TRBV29-1 with TRBJ1-2; D remains ambiguous. V was clipped by 5 bases and J by 6 bases, with 16 bases between them. The germline V gene has CDR1 SQVTM and CDR2 ANQGSEA. This CDR3 is built from 13 residues. CDR3 sequence: CSVRTPRVDGYTF. CDR3 bases: TGCAGCGTTCGTACGCCCCGAGTGGATGGCTACACCTTC.

This clonotype was found a few times. The chain employs TRBV29-1 and TRBJ1-1; D is perhaps TRBD1 (5 bases). With 1 base removed from V and 6 bases from J, the gap between germline ends came to 9 bases. The CDR3 is 12 residues long. The germline V gene has CDR1 SQVTM and CDR2 ANQGSEA. This chain's CDR3 is CSVEGGDSEAFF. DNA for the CDR3: TGCAGCGTTGAAGGAGGGGATTCTGAAGCTTTCTTT.

This clonotype was picked up a small number of times. This chain joins TRBV15 and TRBJ2-5; tentatively, D is TRBD1 (6 bases). Trimming removed 2 bases from V and 5 bases from J, with 12 bases in between. The CDR3 spans 14 residues. From germline, CDR1 is LNHNV and CDR2 YYDKDF (reference sequence). CDR3 DNA sequence: TGTGCCACCAGCAGACCCGGGACATCTGAGACCCAGTACTTC. This translates into CATSRPGTSETQYF.

This clonotype was seen ten or more times. This chain connects TRBV7-9 to TRBJ2-7; TRBD2 aligns across 10 bases. CDR1 is SEHNR and CDR2 is FQNEAQ in the germline V gene (reference sequence). V shed 5 bases, J shed 4 bases, and the junction held 8 bases outside the gene matches. The CDR3 contains 15 residues. This CDR3 is CASSPRAGGAYEQYF. CDR3 DNA: TGTGCCAGCAGCCCCCGAGCGGGGGGGGCGTACGAGCAGTACTTC.

The count of this clonotype is one. The chain is built from TRBV10-3 and TRBJ1-1; D possibly corresponds to TRBD1 (5 bases). Germline CDR1 and CDR2: ENHRY and SYGVKD. V gave up 2 bases and J gave up 7 bases, with 20 bases separating them. This CDR3 contains 16 residues. This CDR3 reads CAISETTSGDYNEAFF. The CDR3 DNA follows: TGTGCCATCAGTGAGACAACTAGCGGGGACTACAATGAAGCTTTCTTT.

This clonotype showed up many times. The chain joins TRBV4-3 to TRBJ1-4; D is perhaps TRBD1 (5 bases). Germline CDR1 and CDR2: LGHNA and YSLEER. The CDR3 runs 15 residues. Trimming took 1 base from V and 4 from J, leaving 10 bases between them. In nucleotides, the CDR3 is TGCGCCAGCAGCCAAGTTCAGGGTGGTAATGAAAAACTGTTTTTT. It encodes CASSQVQGGNEKLFF.